This T cell receptor beta chain originates from a study of blood T cell repertoires in COVID-19. Study in general: From T cells, B-cell-depleted T cells, or PBMCs came the material, which was cDNA or gDNA.

This CDR3 is 17 amino acids long. J gave up 5 bases and V 0 bases, and 7 bases lay outside the gene matches. CDR1 ENHRY and CDR2 SYGVKD come from the germline V gene. Profiling relied on immunoSEQ multiplex PCR, and the TCRdb table lists in-frame clones only, not all of them. The profile shows about 24,000 clones, approximately 80% of them singletons. The V call is TRBV10-3, the J call TRBJ2-1; TRBD2 agrees at 10 bases. Sequencing input: peripheral blood. This clonotype was sampled from a man aged 70 or older with acute or convalescent COVID-19. The CDR3 coding sequence is TGTGCCATCAGTGAGTCGACCGGGACTAGCGACCACAATGAGCAGTTCTTC. As protein: CAISESTGTSDHNEQFF.